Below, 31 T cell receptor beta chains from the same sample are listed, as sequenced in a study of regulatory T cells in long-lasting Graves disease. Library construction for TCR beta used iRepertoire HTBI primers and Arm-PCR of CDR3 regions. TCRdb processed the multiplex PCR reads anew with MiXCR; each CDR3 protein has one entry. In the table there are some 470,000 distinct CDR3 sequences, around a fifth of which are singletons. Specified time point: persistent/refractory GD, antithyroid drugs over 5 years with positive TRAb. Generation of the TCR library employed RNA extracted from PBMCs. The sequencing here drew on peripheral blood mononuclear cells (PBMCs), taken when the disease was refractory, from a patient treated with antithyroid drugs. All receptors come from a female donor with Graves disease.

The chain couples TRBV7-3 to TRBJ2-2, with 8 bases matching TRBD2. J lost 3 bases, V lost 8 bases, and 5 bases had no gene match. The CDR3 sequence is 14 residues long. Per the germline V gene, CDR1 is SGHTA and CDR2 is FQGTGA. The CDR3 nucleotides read TGTGCCAGCGGCACGGGGGGGGACACCGGGGAGCTGTTTTTT. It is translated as CASGTGGDTGELFF.

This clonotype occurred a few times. This chain's CDR3 is CASSLDANQPQHF. DNA for the CDR3: TGTGCCAGCAGCTTAGACGCCAATCAGCCCCAGCATTTT. The chain is built from TRBV7-6 and TRBJ1-5; unclear D gene. The CDR3 runs to 13 residues. Germline loops: CDR1 SGHVS, CDR2 FNYEAQ. Trimming stripped 1 base from V and 3 bases from J, with 4 bases between.

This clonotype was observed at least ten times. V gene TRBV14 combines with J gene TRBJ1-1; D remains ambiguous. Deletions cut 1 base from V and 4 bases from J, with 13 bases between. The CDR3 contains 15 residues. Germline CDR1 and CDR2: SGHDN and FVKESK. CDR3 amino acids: CASSQVQGYVTEAFF. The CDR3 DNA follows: TGTGCCAGCAGCCAAGTCCAAGGGTATGTCACTGAAGCTTTCTTT.

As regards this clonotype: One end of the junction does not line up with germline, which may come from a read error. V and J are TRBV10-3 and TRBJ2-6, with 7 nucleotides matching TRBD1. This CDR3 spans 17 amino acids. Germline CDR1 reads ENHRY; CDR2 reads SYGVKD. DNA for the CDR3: TGTGCCACCAGTGAGTTAGCAGGGGGCTCTGGGGCCAACGTCCTGACTTTC. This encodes CATSELAGGSGANVLTF.

Here the CDR3 DNA reads TGTGCCAGCAGCTCCCCGCCGGGAGGGCCTCACGAGCAGTACTTC. This encodes CASSSPPGGPHEQYF. The V and J genes are TRBV7-9 and TRBJ2-7; 8 bases match TRBD2. The CDR3 contains 15 residues. The trim removed 4 bases at V and 5 bases at J, leaving 10 bases unmatched. Germline V gene data show CDR1 as SEHNR and CDR2 as FQNEAQ (reference sequence).

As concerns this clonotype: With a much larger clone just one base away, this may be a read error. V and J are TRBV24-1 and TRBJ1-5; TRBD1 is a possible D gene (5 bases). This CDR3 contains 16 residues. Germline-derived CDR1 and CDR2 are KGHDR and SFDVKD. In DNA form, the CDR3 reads TGTGCCAGCAGTCACTCGTGGGGGGATAGCAATCAGCCCCAGCATTTT. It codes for CASSHSWGDSNQPQHF.

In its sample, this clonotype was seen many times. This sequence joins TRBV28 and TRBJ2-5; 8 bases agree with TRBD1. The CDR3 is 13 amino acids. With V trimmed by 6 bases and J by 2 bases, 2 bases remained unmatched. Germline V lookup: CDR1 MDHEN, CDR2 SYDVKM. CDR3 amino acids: CASRYRGQETQYF. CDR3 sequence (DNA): TGTGCCAGCAGGTACAGGGGGCAAGAGACCCAGTACTTC.

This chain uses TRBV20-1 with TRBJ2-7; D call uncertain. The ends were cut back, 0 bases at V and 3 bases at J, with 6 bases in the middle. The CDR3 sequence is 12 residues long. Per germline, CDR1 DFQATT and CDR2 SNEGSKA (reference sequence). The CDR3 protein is CSARDQFYEQYF. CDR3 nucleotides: TGCAGTGCTAGAGATCAGTTCTACGAGCAGTACTTC.

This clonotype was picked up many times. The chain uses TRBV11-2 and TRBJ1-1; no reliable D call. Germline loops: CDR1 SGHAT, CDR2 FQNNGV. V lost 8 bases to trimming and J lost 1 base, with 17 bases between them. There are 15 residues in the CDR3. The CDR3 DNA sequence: TGTGCCAGCGCTGGCCGAAGGGATGGGAACACTGAAGCTTTCTTT. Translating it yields CASAGRRDGNTEAFF.

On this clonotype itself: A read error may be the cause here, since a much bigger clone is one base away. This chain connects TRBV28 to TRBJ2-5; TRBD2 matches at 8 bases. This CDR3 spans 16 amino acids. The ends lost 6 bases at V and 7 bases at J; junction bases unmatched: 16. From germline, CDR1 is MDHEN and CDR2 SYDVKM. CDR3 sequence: CASSPRGGPVRGTQYF. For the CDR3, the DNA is TGTGCCAGCAGCCCCCGGGGGGGGCCGGTAAGAGGGACCCAGTACTTC.

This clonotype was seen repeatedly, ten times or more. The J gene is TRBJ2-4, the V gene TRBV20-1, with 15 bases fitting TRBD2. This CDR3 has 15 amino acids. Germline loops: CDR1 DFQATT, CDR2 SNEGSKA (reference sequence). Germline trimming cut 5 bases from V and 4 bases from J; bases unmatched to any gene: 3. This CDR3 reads CSARTSGGAKNIQYF. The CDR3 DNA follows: TGCAGTGCTCGGACTAGCGGGGGGGCGAAAAACATTCAGTACTTC.

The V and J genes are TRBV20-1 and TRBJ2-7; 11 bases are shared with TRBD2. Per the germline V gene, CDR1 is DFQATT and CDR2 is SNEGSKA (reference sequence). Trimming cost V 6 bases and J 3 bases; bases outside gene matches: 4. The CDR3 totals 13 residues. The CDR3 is CSARLAGLYEQYF. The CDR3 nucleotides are TGCAGTGCCCGACTAGCGGGGCTCTACGAGCAGTACTTC.

CDR3 in DNA: TGTGCCAGCAGTTACATAAGCGGGAGGGCCGGCGGGGAGCTGTTTTTT. Protein sequence: CASSYISGRAGGELFF. The gene calls are TRBV6-9 and TRBJ2-2, with 10 bases fitting TRBD2. In germline, CDR1 is MNHGY, CDR2 SVAAGI. There are 16 residues in the CDR3. Losses at the gene ends were 3 bases for V and 7 bases for J; bases not matched to a gene: 8.

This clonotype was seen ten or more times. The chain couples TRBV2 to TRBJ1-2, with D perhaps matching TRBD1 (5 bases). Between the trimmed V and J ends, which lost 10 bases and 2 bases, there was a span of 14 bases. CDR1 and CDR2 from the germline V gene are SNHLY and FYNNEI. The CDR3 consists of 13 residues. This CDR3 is CATAVGGNYGYTF. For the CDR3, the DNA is TGTGCCACAGCAGTCGGGGGAAACTATGGCTACACCTTC.

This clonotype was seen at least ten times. CDR3 region: CASSPGPGTKNIQYF. CDR3 bases: TGTGCCAGCAGCCCCGGACCGGGGACCAAAAACATTCAGTACTTC. The rearrangement joins TRBV12-3 or TRBV12-4 to TRBJ2-4, with a weak D call TRBD2 (5 bases). V lost 6 bases and J lost 2, with 14 bases in between. The CDR3 sequence is 15 residues long.

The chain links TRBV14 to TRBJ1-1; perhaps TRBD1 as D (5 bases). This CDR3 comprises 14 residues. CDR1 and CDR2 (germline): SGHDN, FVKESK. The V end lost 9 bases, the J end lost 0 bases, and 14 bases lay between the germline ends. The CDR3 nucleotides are TGTGCCAGTAGGGACGGATTAATGAACACTGAAGCTTTCTTT. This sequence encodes CASRDGLMNTEAFF. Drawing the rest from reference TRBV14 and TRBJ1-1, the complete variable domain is EAGVTQFPSHSVIEKGQTVTLRCDPISGHDNLYWYRRVMGKEIKFLLHFVKESKQDESGMPNNRFLAERTGGTYSTLKVQPAELEDSGVYFCASRDGLMNTEAFFGQGTRLTVV.

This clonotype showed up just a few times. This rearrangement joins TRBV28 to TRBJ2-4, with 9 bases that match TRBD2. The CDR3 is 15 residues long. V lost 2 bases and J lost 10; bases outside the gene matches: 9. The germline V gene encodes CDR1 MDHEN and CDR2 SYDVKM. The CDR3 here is CASSLPGTSNPIQYF. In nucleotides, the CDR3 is TGTGCCAGCAGTTTACCCGGGACTAGCAACCCGATTCAGTACTTC. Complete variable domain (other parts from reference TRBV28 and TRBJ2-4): DVKVTQSSRYLVKRTGEKVFLECVQDMDHENMFWYRQDPGLGLRLIYFSYDVKMKEKGDIPEGYSVSREKKERFSLILESASTNQTSMYLCASSLPGTSNPIQYFGAGTRLSVL.

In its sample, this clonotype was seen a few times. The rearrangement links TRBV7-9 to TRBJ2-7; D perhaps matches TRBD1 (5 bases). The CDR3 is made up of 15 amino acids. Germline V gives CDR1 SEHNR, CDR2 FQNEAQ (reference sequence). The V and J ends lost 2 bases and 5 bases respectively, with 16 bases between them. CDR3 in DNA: TGTGCCAGCAGCTTACGGTCAGGGCGGCAAGACGAGCAGTACTTC. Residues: CASSLRSGRQDEQYF. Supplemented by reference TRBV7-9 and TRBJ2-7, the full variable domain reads DTGVSQNPRHKITKRGQNVTFRCDPISEHNRLYWYRQTLGQGPEFLTYFQNEAQLEKSRLLSDRFSAERPKGSFSTLEIQRTEQGDSAMYLCASSLRSGRQDEQYFGPGTRLTVT.

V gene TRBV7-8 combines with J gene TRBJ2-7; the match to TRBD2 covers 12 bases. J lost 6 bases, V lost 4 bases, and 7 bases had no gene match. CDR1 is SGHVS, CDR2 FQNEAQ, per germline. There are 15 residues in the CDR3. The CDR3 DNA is TGTGCCAGCAGCTCGTCAAGACTAGCGGGAGCCGAGCAGTACTTC. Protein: CASSSSRLAGAEQYF.

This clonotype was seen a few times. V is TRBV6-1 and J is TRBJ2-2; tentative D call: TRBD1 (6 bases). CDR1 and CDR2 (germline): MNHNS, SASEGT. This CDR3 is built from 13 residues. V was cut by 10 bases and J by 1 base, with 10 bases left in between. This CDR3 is CATDRLNTGELFF. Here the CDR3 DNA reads TGTGCCACGGACAGATTGAACACCGGGGAGCTGTTTTTT.

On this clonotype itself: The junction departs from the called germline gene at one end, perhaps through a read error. CDR3 loop: CASSLNWRQAQEASF. CDR3 in DNA: TGCGCCAGCAGCTTAAATTGGAGGCAGGCACAGGAAGCTTCCTTT. This chain links TRBV5-1 with TRBJ1-1; perhaps TRBD1 as D (5 bases). The CDR3 is 15 residues long. Germline V lookup: CDR1 SGHRS, CDR2 YFSETQ.

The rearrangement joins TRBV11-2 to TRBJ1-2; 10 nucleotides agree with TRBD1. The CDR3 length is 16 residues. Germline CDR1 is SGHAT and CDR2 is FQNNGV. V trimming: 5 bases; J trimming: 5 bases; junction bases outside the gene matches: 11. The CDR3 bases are TGTGCCAGCAGCACTCTAAACCGGGACAGGGGATATGGCTACACCTTC. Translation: CASSTLNRDRGYGYTF.

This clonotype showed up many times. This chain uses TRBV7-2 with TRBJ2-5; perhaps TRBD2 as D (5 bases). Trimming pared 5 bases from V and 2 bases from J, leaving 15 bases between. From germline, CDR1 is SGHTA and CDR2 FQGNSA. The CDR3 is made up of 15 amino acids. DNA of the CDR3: TGTGCCAGCAGCCCCAGGTTGGGCGGGCAAGAGACCCAGTACTTC. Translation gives CASSPRLGGQETQYF.

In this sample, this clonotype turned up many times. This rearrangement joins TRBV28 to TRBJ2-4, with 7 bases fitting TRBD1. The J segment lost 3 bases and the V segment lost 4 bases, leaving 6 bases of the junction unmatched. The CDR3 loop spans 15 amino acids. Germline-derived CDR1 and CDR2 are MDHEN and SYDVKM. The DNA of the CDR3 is TGTGCCAGCAGTTCCGACTGGGACAGCAAAAACATTCAGTACTTC. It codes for CASSSDWDSKNIQYF.

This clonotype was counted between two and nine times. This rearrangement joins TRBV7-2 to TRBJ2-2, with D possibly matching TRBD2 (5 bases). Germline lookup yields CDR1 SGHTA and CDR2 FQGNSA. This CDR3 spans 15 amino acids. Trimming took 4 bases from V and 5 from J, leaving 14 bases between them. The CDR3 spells CASSSTGIGTGELFF. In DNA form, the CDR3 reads TGTGCCAGCAGCTCGACCGGGATAGGGACCGGGGAGCTGTTTTTT. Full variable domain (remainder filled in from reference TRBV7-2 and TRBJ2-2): GAGVSQSPSNKVTEKGKDVELRCDPISGHTALYWYRQSLGQGLEFLIYFQGNSAPDKSGLPSDRFSAERTGGSVSTLTIQRTQQEDSAVYLCASSSTGIGTGELFFGEGSRLTVL.

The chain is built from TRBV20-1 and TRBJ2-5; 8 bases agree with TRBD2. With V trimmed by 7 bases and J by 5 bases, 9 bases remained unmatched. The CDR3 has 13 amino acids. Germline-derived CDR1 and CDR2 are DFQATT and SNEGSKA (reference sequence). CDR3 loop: CSGVAGGSETQYF. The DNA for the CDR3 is TGCAGTGGCGTGGCGGGAGGATCGGAGACCCAGTACTTC.

CDR3 sequence reads: CASSRGGADEQYF. In DNA, the CDR3 is TGTGCCAGCAGCAGGGGGGGGGCCGACGAGCAGTACTTC. The V and J genes are TRBV28 and TRBJ2-7; D tentatively reads TRBD1 or TRBD2 (7 bases each). Germline V lookup: CDR1 MDHEN, CDR2 SYDVKM. CDR3 length: 13 residues. Trimming cost V 6 bases and J 5 bases, with 14 bases left between them.

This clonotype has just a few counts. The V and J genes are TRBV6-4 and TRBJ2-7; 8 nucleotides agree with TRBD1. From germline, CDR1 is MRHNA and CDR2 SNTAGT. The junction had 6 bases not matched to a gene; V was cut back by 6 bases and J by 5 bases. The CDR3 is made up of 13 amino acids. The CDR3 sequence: CASSEEQGDEQYF. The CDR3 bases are TGTGCCAGCAGCGAGGAACAGGGGGACGAGCAGTACTTC.

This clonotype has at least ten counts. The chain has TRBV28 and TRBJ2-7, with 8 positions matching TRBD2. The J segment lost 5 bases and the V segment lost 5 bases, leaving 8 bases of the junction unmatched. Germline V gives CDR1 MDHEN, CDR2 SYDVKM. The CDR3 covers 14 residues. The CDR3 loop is CASSGGTSSHEQYF. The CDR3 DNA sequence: TGTGCCAGCAGTGGCGGGACTAGTTCCCACGAGCAGTACTTC.

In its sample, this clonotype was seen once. CDR3 sequence: CASSNTTSRIYNEQFF. The DNA for the CDR3 is TGTGCCAGCAGCAACACGACTAGCAGGATCTACAATGAGCAGTTCTTC. The chain combines TRBV3-1 with TRBJ2-1; 7 positions agree with TRBD2. Germline trimming cut 5 bases from V and 3 bases from J; bases unmatched to any gene: 10. The CDR3 consists of 16 residues. The germline CDR1 and CDR2 sequences are LGHDT and YNNKEL (reference sequence).

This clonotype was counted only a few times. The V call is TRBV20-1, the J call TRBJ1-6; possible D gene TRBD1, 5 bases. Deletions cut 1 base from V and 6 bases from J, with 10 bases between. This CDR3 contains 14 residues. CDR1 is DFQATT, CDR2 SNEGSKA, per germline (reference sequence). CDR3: CSARGGLSNSPLHF. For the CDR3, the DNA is TGCAGTGCTAGAGGGGGGTTAAGTAATTCACCCCTCCACTTT.